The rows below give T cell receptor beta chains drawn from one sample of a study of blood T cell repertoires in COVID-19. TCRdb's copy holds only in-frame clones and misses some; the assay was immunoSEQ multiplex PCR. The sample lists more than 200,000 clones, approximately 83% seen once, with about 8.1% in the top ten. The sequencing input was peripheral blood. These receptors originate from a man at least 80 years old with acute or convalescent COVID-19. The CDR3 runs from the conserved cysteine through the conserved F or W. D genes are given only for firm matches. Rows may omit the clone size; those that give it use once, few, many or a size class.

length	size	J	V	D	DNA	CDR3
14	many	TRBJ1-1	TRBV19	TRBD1	TGTGCCAGTAAGACAGGGGTGATGAACACTGAAGCTTTCTTT	CASKTGVMNTEAFF
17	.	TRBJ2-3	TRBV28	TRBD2	TGTGCCAGCAGTCCCGGGGGACTAGCGGGGGCCACAGATACGCAGTATTTT	CASSPGGLAGATDTQYF
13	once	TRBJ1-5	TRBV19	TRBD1	TGTGCCAGTAGTGGACAGGGATTCCAGCCCCAGCATTTT	CASSGQGFQPQHF
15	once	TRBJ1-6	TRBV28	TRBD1	TGTGCCAGCAGTAGCCCCACAGGGGGTTATTCACCCCTCCACTTT	CASSSPTGGYSPLHF
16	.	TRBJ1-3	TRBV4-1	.	TGCGCCAGCAGCCAAGAGGGACTGCCCTCTGGAAACACCATATATTTT	CASSQEGLPSGNTIYF
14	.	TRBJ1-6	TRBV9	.	TGTGCCAGCAGCGTAGACAGCCCAAATTCACCCCTCCACTTT	CASSVDSPNSPLHF
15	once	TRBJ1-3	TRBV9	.	TGTGCCAGCAGCCTGACAGGAGACTCTGGAAACACCATATATTTT	CASSLTGDSGNTIYF
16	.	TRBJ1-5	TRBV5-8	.	TGTGCCAGCAGCTGGGGACAAGGACGGAGCAATCAGCCCCAGCATTTT	CASSWGQGRSNQPQHF
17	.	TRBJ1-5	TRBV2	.	TGTGCCAGCAGTGGCCCCGTTCAGGGGCGCCGCAATCAGCCCCAGCATTTT	CASSGPVQGRRNQPQHF
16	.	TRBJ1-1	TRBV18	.	TGTGCCAGCTCACCGATGACTCAGGTACGGGGAACCGAAGCTTTCTTT	CASSPMTQVRGTEAFF
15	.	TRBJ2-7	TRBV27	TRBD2	TGTGCCAGCAGCAAAAGTAGCGGGGGGCTTTACGAGCAGTACTTC	CASSKSSGGLYEQYF
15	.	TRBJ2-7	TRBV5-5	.	TGTGCCAGCAGCTTTAGTTTAGGGGGACCCTACGAGCAGTACTTC	CASSFSLGGPYEQYF
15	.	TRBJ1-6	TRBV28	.	TGTGCCAGCAGGGGGGGAGGATCTTATAATTCACCCCTCCACTTT	CASRGGGSYNSPLHF
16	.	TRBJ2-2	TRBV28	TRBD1	TGTGCCAGCAGTTATCTAACAGGGGGCCGAACCGGGGAGCTGTTTTTT	CASSYLTGGRTGELFF
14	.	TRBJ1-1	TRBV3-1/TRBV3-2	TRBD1	TGTGCCAGCAGCCCGGGACAGGGAAACACTGAAGCTTTCTTT	CASSPGQGNTEAFF
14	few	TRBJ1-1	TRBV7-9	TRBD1	TGTGCCAGCAGCTTCCAGGGGGCGCCCACTGAAGCTTTCTTT	CASSFQGAPTEAFF
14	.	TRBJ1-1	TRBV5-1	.	TGCGCCAGCAGCCTCCCCGGGATGAACACTGAAGCTTTCTTT	CASSLPGMNTEAFF
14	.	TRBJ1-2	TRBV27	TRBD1	TGTGCCAGCAGCAAAATGGACAGGGGAGGGGGCTACACCTTC	CASSKMDRGGGYTF
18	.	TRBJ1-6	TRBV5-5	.	TGTGCCAGCAGCTCGTCCCTAATGATACAGGCAGGAAATTCACCCCTCCACTTT	CASSSSLMIQAGNSPLHF
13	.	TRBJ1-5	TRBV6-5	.	TGTGCCAGCAGTTATAGCGGGAAACAGCCCCAGCATTTT	CASSYSGKQPQHF
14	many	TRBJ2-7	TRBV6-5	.	TGTGCCAGCAAGGGGCCGGCACCGACCTACGAGCAGTACTTC	CASKGPAPTYEQYF
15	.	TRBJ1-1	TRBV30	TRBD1	TGTGCCTGGAGTGGTGGCCGACAGGGAGGCGCTGAAGCTTTCTTT	CAWSGGRQGGAEAFF